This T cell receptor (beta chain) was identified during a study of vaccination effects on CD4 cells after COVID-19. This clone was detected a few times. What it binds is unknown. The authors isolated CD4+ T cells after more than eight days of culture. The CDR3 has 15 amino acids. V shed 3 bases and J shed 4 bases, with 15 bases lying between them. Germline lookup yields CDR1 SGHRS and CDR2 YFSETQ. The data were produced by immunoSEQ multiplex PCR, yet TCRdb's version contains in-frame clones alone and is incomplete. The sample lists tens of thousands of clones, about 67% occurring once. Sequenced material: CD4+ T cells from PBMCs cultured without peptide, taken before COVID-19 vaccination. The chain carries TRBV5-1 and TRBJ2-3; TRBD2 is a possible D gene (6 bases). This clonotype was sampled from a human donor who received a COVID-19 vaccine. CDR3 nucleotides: TGCGCCAGCAGCTCCTTAACAGGAGGGGCAGATACGCAGTATTTT. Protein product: CASSSLTGGADTQYF.